The 23 T cell receptor beta chains presented below share a single source sample, sequenced in a study of T-cell reconstitution after alpha-beta-depleted transplantation in children. Unique molecular identifiers were incorporated during preparation of the TCRbeta library. TCRdb re-called the PCR reads with MiXCR, one entry per CDR3 protein. The table lists roughly 500,000 distinct CDR3 sequences, around an eighth of them singletons. The material was PBMCs from the stem cell graft donor, obtained from the stem cell graft. The receptor source for this set is a human donor who donated a stem cell graft to a child with combined immunodeficiency.

The table lists this clonotype with a few counts. V gene TRBV6-5 combines with J gene TRBJ1-2; possibly TRBD1 for D (6 bases). Germline-derived CDR1 and CDR2 are MNHEY and SVGAGI. This CDR3 comprises 14 residues. V lost 2 bases, J lost 2 bases, and 9 bases lay in between. The CDR3 region is CASSYEGGNYGYTF. The CDR3 nucleotides read TGTGCCAGCAGTTACGAGGGGGGGAACTATGGCTACACCTTC.

The genes are TRBV6-1 and TRBJ1-4; D might be TRBD1 (5 bases). V was shortened by 2 bases and J by 7 bases, with 14 bases between the two germline ends. The length of the CDR3 is 15 residues. Germline CDR1 and CDR2: MNHNS and SASEGT. CDR3 loop: CASSESQGVGEKLFF. As DNA, the CDR3 is TGTGCCAGCAGTGAATCGCAGGGTGTTGGTGAAAAACTGTTTTTT.

This clonotype was seen ten or more times. CDR3 DNA: TGTGCCAGCAGTGCCGGGACCGGGGAGCTGTTTTTT. This encodes CASSAGTGELFF. The V call is TRBV12-3 or TRBV12-4, the J call TRBJ2-2, with D unresolved. V lost 5 bases and J lost 5, with 6 bases in between. This CDR3 comprises 12 residues.

This clonotype was seen many times. V gene TRBV20-1 combines with J gene TRBJ2-3; D is unclear. Deletions cut 1 base from V and 0 bases from J, with 8 bases between. Germline CDR1 is DFQATT and CDR2 is SNEGSKA (reference sequence). The CDR3 has 14 residues. DNA for the CDR3: TGCAGTGCTAGAGTCCTCGAAAGCACAGATACGCAGTATTTT. Its protein product is CSARVLESTDTQYF.

This clonotype has just a few counts. This chain's CDR3 is CSAKGVEGRYSNQPQHF. The CDR3 DNA sequence: TGCAGTGCTAAGGGTGTTGAGGGGCGATATAGCAATCAGCCCCAGCATTTT. This chain links TRBV20-1 with TRBJ1-5; D possibly corresponds to TRBD1 (5 bases). The CDR3 has 17 residues. CDR1 and CDR2 (germline): DFQATT, SNEGSKA (reference sequence). V lost 4 bases and J lost 0, with 19 bases in between.

Many counts were recorded for this clonotype. The V and J genes are TRBV29-1 and TRBJ2-2; possibly TRBD1 or TRBD2 for D (5 bases each). The germline CDR1 and CDR2 sequences are SQVTM and ANQGSEA. V was shortened by 6 bases and J by 1 base, with 12 bases between the two germline ends. The CDR3 covers 14 residues. CDR3 sequence (DNA): TGCAGCGTCCGGGACCGCTTGAACACCGGGGAGCTGTTTTTT. This translates into CSVRDRLNTGELFF.

This clonotype occurred many times. J is TRBJ1-6 and V is TRBV20-1, with 9 bases fitting TRBD1. The germline V gene encodes CDR1 DFQATT and CDR2 SNEGSKA (reference sequence). J was trimmed by 7 bases and V by 3 bases; bases with no gene match: 1. The CDR3 extends over 13 amino acids. CDR3 nucleotides: TGCAGTGCTAGGGACAGGGGAAATTCACCCCTCCACTTT. This translates into CSARDRGNSPLHF.

The CDR3 nucleotides are TGTGCCAGCAACGACGGGGGAAACACTGAAGCTTTCTTT. Encoded protein: CASNDGGNTEAFF. This chain joins TRBV7-9 and TRBJ1-1; possible D gene TRBD1, 5 bases. With 7 bases removed from V and 2 bases from J, the gap between germline ends came to 11 bases. The germline CDR1 and CDR2 sequences are SEHNR and FQNEAQ (reference sequence). The CDR3 is 13 amino acids.

This clonotype was recorded at least ten times. The V and J genes are TRBV24-1 and TRBJ2-1, with D possibly matching TRBD2 (6 bases). In germline, CDR1 is KGHDR, CDR2 SFDVKD. CDR3 length: 15 amino acids. Trimming removed 1 base from V and 8 bases from J, with 14 bases in between. Here the CDR3 DNA reads TGTGCCACCAGTGATTTAGACGGGGGTCGGGATGAGCAGTTCTTC. Protein: CATSDLDGGRDEQFF.

This clonotype showed up many times. The rearrangement links TRBV12-3 or TRBV12-4 to TRBJ2-7; D is unresolved. CDR3 length: 12 amino acids. Trimming stripped 6 bases from V and 4 bases from J, with 10 bases between. The CDR3 reads CASSPSGYEQYF. CDR3 DNA sequence: TGTGCCAGCAGCCCGTCCGGATACGAGCAGTACTTC.

The rearrangement joins TRBV10-3 to TRBJ2-7, with 7 positions matching TRBD2. V dropped 6 bases and J dropped 3; count of bases not matched to a gene: 8. Germline V gene lookup returns CDR1 ENHRY and CDR2 SYGVKD. This CDR3 contains 14 residues. The CDR3 sequence is CAIRISGLVYEQYF. The CDR3 DNA reads as TGTGCCATCAGGATTAGCGGACTAGTCTACGAGCAGTACTTC.

This clonotype was seen a handful of times. The chain couples TRBV29-1 to TRBJ2-5; the D gene could be TRBD1 or TRBD2 (7 bases each). The V end lost 6 bases, the J end lost 2 bases, and 22 bases lay between the germline ends. The CDR3 runs 16 residues. Germline-derived CDR1 and CDR2 are SQVTM and ANQGSEA. The CDR3 protein is CSVASPAGGVQETQYF. The CDR3 bases are TGCAGCGTCGCCTCCCCCGCAGGGGGGGTGCAAGAGACCCAGTACTTC. The complete variable domain, with remaining parts taken from reference TRBV29-1 and TRBJ2-5, reads SAVISQKPSRDICQRGTSLTIQCQVDSQVTMMFWYRQQPGQSLTLIATANQGSEATYESGFVIDKFPISRPNLTFSTLTVSNMSPEDSSIYLCSVASPAGGVQETQYFGPGTRLLVL.

Many counts were recorded for this clonotype. J is TRBJ2-3 and V is TRBV28; D tentatively fits TRBD1 or TRBD2 (5 bases each). The V gene lost 6 bases and the J gene lost 2 bases, with 24 bases spanning the gap. CDR3 length equals 18 residues. Germline lookup yields CDR1 MDHEN and CDR2 SYDVKM. The CDR3 DNA is TGTGCCAGCAGCACTCCCTTTAGGGACGGATCCACCACAGATACGCAGTATTTT. Its translation: CASSTPFRDGSTTDTQYF.

This clonotype was seen only a few times. The rearrangement uses TRBV7-2 and TRBJ2-3; TRBD2 matches 7 bases. Germline V CDR1 and CDR2: SGHTA, FQGNSA. J gave up 4 bases and V 2 bases, and 6 bases lay outside the gene matches. CDR3 length equals 15 residues. The CDR3 DNA is TGTGCCAGCAGCTTAACTAGCGTTAGAGCAGATACGCAGTATTTT. Its protein product is CASSLTSVRADTQYF.

Only a few counts were recorded for this clonotype. This sequence joins TRBV20-1 and TRBJ1-6; weak D call: TRBD1 (5 bases). V lost 3 bases to trimming and J lost 2 bases, with 14 bases between them. The CDR3 contains 16 residues. Germline CDR1 reads DFQATT; CDR2 reads SNEGSKA (reference sequence). DNA of the CDR3: TGCAGTGCTAGGGCCCGGAAGGGGCCCTATAATTCACCCCTCCACTTT. This gives the protein CSARARKGPYNSPLHF.

This clonotype was counted at least ten times. This chain connects TRBV6-5 to TRBJ2-3, with 7 bases aligning to TRBD1. Trimming cost V 6 bases and J 9 bases; bases outside gene matches: 6. Germline assignment: CDR1 MNHEY and CDR2 SVGAGI. This CDR3 comprises 12 residues. The CDR3 region is CASSQAGGTQYF. The CDR3 region has the DNA TGTGCCAGCAGCCAAGCAGGGGGAACGCAGTATTTT.

This clonotype has at least ten counts. CDR3 sequence: CASSLTGTANTEAFF. The CDR3 DNA reads TGCGCCAGCAGCTTGACCGGGACAGCGAACACTGAAGCTTTCTTT. The chain recombines TRBV5-1 with TRBJ1-1; 7 bases agree with TRBD1. V dropped 1 base and J dropped 1; count of bases not matched to a gene: 4. CDR1 SGHRS and CDR2 YFSETQ come from the germline V gene. The CDR3 is 15 amino acids. The full variable domain, completed using reference TRBV5-1 and TRBJ1-1, is KAGVTQTPRYLIKTRGQQVTLSCSPISGHRSVSWYQQTPGQGLQFLFEYFSETQRNKGNFPGRFSGRQFSNSRSEMNVSTLELGDSALYLCASSLTGTANTEAFFGQGTRLTVV.

This clonotype was detected many times. The CDR3 coding sequence is TGTGCCAGCAGTCCGGACAGGGGCTACGAGCAGTACTTC. Amino acids: CASSPDRGYEQYF. V usage is TRBV12-3 or TRBV12-4 and J usage is TRBJ2-7, with 9 bases identical to TRBD1. V dropped 5 bases and J dropped 3; count of bases not matched to a gene: 2. CDR3 length: 13 amino acids.

This clonotype was recorded a few times. The gene calls are TRBV20-1 and TRBJ1-1; the D gene is possibly TRBD1 (5 bases). V was trimmed by 5 bases and J by 4 bases, leaving 11 bases between them. The V gene's germline CDR1 is DFQATT and CDR2 SNEGSKA (reference sequence). The CDR3 has 12 residues. The CDR3 sequence: CSARRVRTEAFF. Written as DNA, the CDR3 is TGCAGTGCTCGCAGGGTTCGCACTGAAGCTTTCTTT.

This clonotype has just a few counts. V usage is TRBV7-2 and J usage is TRBJ2-3; 11 bases fit TRBD2. Germline loops: CDR1 SGHTA, CDR2 FQGNSA. V lost 5 bases to trimming and J lost 4 bases; unmatched junction nucleotides: 8. This CDR3 is built from 16 residues. The DNA of the CDR3 is TGTGCCAGCAGCCCATTTAGCGGGGGGGGCTCAGATACGCAGTATTTT. It specifies CASSPFSGGGSDTQYF.

This clonotype has ten or more counts. This sequence joins TRBV29-1 and TRBJ1-2; a possible D gene is TRBD1 (5 bases). V was trimmed by 2 bases and J by 9 bases, leaving 10 bases between them. Per germline, CDR1 SQVTM and CDR2 ANQGSEA. The CDR3 has 11 residues. CDR3 in amino acids: CSVERGERYTF. The CDR3 DNA reads TGCAGCGTTGAAAGGGGCGAGCGCTACACCTTC.

In its sample, this clonotype was seen many times. The V and J genes are TRBV12-3 or TRBV12-4 and TRBJ1-1; D is ambiguous. The CDR3 consists of 14 residues. V was cut by 4 bases and J by 5 bases, with 14 bases left in between. CDR3 sequence: CASSSRGIRTEAFF. In nucleotides, the CDR3 is TGTGCCAGCAGTTCCCGTGGCATTAGGACTGAAGCTTTCTTT.

The chain recombines TRBV15 with TRBJ2-1; tentatively, D is TRBD2 (6 bases). This CDR3 has 13 residues. Germline V gene data show CDR1 as LNHNV and CDR2 as YYDKDF (reference sequence). V was clipped by 0 bases and J by 16 bases, with 16 bases between them. The CDR3 bases are TGTGCCACCAGCAGAGATGCGGTTGGGGGGTCTTTCTTC. It codes for CATSRDAVGGSFF.